This is a list of T cell receptor beta chains from one sample in a study of blood T cell repertoires in COVID-19. Assay used: immunoSEQ multiplex PCR; TCRdb lists only in-frame clones, some missing. The sample carries about 61,000 clones, just over 85% recorded once. Sequences were obtained from peripheral blood. These receptors were obtained from a woman aged 80 or over with active COVID-19. Each CDR3 is given with its conserved first and last residue. D genes are given only for firm matches. Clone size is not always given. Where it is, it says once, few, many or a class for expanded clones.

d_gene: TRBD1
j_gene: TRBJ1-4
v_gene: TRBV2
abundance: -
len: 14
CDR3aa: CASSAGTGVEKLFF
CDR3nt: TGTGCCAGCAGCGCCGGGACAGGGGTCGAAAAACTGTTTTTT

d_gene: -
j_gene: TRBJ1-4
v_gene: TRBV4-2
abundance: -
len: 15
CDR3aa: CASSKTAATNEKLFF
CDR3nt: TGTGCCAGCAGCAAGACAGCTGCAACTAATGAAAAACTGTTTTTT

d_gene: TRBD2
j_gene: TRBJ2-5
v_gene: TRBV28
abundance: -
len: 17
CDR3aa: CASSLPPGRGAMETQYF
CDR3nt: TGTGCCAGCAGTTTGCCCCCTGGGCGGGGGGCCATGGAGACCCAGTACTTC

d_gene: TRBD1
j_gene: TRBJ2-7
v_gene: TRBV24-1
abundance: -
len: 14
CDR3aa: CATSTGQGLYEQYF
CDR3nt: TGTGCCACCAGTACTGGACAGGGGCTCTACGAGCAGTACTTC

d_gene: TRBD1
j_gene: TRBJ2-2
v_gene: TRBV7-2
abundance: -
len: 15
CDR3aa: CASSATGGVDGELFF
CDR3nt: TGTGCCAGCAGCGCGACAGGGGGCGTGGACGGGGAGCTGTTTTTT

d_gene: -
j_gene: TRBJ2-3
v_gene: TRBV2
abundance: -
len: 15
CDR3aa: CASSDVAAGTDTQYF
CDR3nt: TGTGCCAGCAGTGACGTTGCGGCTGGGACAGATACGCAGTATTTT

d_gene: TRBD1
j_gene: TRBJ2-7
v_gene: TRBV11-3
abundance: -
len: 14
CDR3aa: CASSRGQGYNEQYF
CDR3nt: TGTGCCAGCAGCAGGGGACAGGGTTACAACGAGCAGTACTTC

d_gene: -
j_gene: TRBJ2-7
v_gene: TRBV27
abundance: -
len: 14
CDR3aa: CASRPSSVAYEQYF
CDR3nt: TGTGCCAGCAGACCAAGTTCAGTGGCCTACGAGCAGTACTTC

d_gene: -
j_gene: TRBJ1-6
v_gene: TRBV5-6
abundance: -
len: 15
CDR3aa: CASSLGAGIGSPLHF
CDR3nt: TGTGCCAGCAGCCTGGGGGCAGGGATAGGATCACCCCTCCACTTT

d_gene: TRBD1
j_gene: TRBJ2-7
v_gene: TRBV6-2/TRBV6-3
abundance: -
len: 13
CDR3aa: CASSWGQGYEQYF
CDR3nt: TGTGCCAGCAGTTGGGGACAGGGGTACGAGCAGTACTTC

d_gene: TRBD2
j_gene: TRBJ2-1
v_gene: TRBV4-3
abundance: -
len: 18
CDR3aa: CASSQEKTGGNLYNEQFF
CDR3nt: TGCGCCAGCAGCCAAGAGAAGACGGGGGGGAATCTGTACAATGAGCAGTTCTTC

d_gene: TRBD1
j_gene: TRBJ2-7
v_gene: TRBV27
abundance: -
len: 13
CDR3aa: CASKRTGAYEQYF
CDR3nt: TGTGCCAGCAAAAGGACAGGGGCTTACGAGCAGTACTTC

d_gene: -
j_gene: TRBJ1-6
v_gene: TRBV6-4
abundance: -
len: 13
CDR3aa: CASSQGWNSPLHF
CDR3nt: TGTGCCAGCAGTCAGGGGTGGAATTCACCCCTCCACTTT

d_gene: TRBD1
j_gene: TRBJ1-1
v_gene: TRBV6-1
abundance: -
len: 15
CDR3aa: CASSEAGQGITEAFF
CDR3nt: TGTGCCAGCAGTGAAGCGGGACAGGGAATCACTGAAGCTTTCTTT

d_gene: -
j_gene: TRBJ1-6
v_gene: TRBV27
abundance: -
len: 15
CDR3aa: CASSPRQAYNSPLHF
CDR3nt: TGTGCCAGCAGCCCTCGACAGGCCTATAATTCACCCCTCCACTTT

d_gene: -
j_gene: TRBJ1-1
v_gene: TRBV6-5
abundance: -
len: 12
CDR3aa: CASSRGNTEAFF
CDR3nt: TGTGCCAGCAGCCGGGGGAACACTGAAGCTTTCTTT

d_gene: -
j_gene: TRBJ2-1
v_gene: TRBV5-1
abundance: -
len: 14
CDR3aa: CASTSSPPGNEQFF
CDR3nt: TGCGCCAGCACGTCTAGCCCCCCGGGGAATGAGCAGTTCTTC

d_gene: TRBD1
j_gene: TRBJ2-1
v_gene: TRBV5-6
abundance: -
len: 15
CDR3aa: CASSLTGQGGGEQFF
CDR3nt: TGTGCCAGCAGCTTGACGGGACAGGGAGGTGGTGAGCAGTTCTTC

d_gene: -
j_gene: TRBJ1-5
v_gene: TRBV2
abundance: -
len: 13
CDR3aa: CASRQEGVGPQHF
CDR3nt: TGTGCCAGCAGACAGGAAGGCGTAGGGCCCCAGCATTTT

d_gene: -
j_gene: TRBJ2-4
v_gene: TRBV18
abundance: -
len: 17
CDR3aa: CASSRLGERKAKNIQYF
CDR3nt: TGTGCCAGCTCACGTTTAGGGGAAAGAAAGGCCAAAAACATTCAGTACTTC

d_gene: -
j_gene: TRBJ1-5
v_gene: TRBV6-6
abundance: -
len: 14
CDR3aa: CASSYPGDNQPQHF
CDR3nt: TGTGCCAGCAGTTACCCAGGGGACAATCAGCCCCAGCATTTT

d_gene: TRBD1
j_gene: TRBJ1-5
v_gene: TRBV5-1
abundance: -
len: 14
CDR3aa: CASSLTGGDQPQHF
CDR3nt: TGCGCCAGCAGCTTGACAGGGGGAGATCAGCCCCAGCATTTT

d_gene: -
j_gene: TRBJ2-2
v_gene: TRBV6-1
abundance: -
len: 16
CDR3aa: CASSEAGVRNTGELFF
CDR3nt: TGTGCCAGCAGTGAAGCCGGGGTCAGGAACACCGGGGAGCTGTTTTTT

d_gene: TRBD1
j_gene: TRBJ2-7
v_gene: TRBV10-3
abundance: -
len: 19
CDR3aa: CAISVPDLPGQGFSYEQYF
CDR3nt: TGTGCCATCAGTGTTCCCGATTTACCGGGACAGGGTTTTTCCTACGAGCAGTACTTC

d_gene: -
j_gene: TRBJ1-6
v_gene: TRBV6-2/TRBV6-3
abundance: many
len: 12
CDR3aa: CASSRQESPLHF
CDR3nt: TGTGCCAGCAGCAGACAGGAGTCCCCCCTCCACTTT

d_gene: -
j_gene: TRBJ2-3
v_gene: TRBV5-1
abundance: -
len: 14
CDR3aa: CASSLARGTDTQYF
CDR3nt: TGCGCCAGCAGCTTGGCTCGAGGAACAGATACGCAGTATTTT

d_gene: -
j_gene: TRBJ1-2
v_gene: TRBV4-2
abundance: -
len: 15
CDR3aa: CASSRQQETNYGYTF
CDR3nt: TGTGCCAGCAGCCGCCAACAGGAGACTAACTATGGCTACACCTTC

d_gene: -
j_gene: TRBJ2-5
v_gene: TRBV24-1
abundance: -
len: 12
CDR3aa: CATPGFQETQYF
CDR3nt: TGTGCCACCCCAGGCTTCCAAGAGACCCAGTACTTC

d_gene: -
j_gene: TRBJ1-1
v_gene: TRBV13
abundance: few
len: 14
CDR3aa: CASSLGEQGPEAFF
CDR3nt: TGTGCCAGCAGCTTAGGGGAGCAGGGGCCGGAAGCTTTCTTT

d_gene: TRBD1
j_gene: TRBJ1-3
v_gene: TRBV4-2
abundance: -
len: 20
CDR3aa: CASSQTRGGQGSTSGNTIYF
CDR3nt: TGTGCCAGCAGCCAAACCAGGGGGGGACAGGGGTCGACCTCTGGAAACACCATATATTTT

d_gene: -
j_gene: TRBJ1-1
v_gene: TRBV2
abundance: once
len: 14
CDR3aa: CASSYLPSGPEAFF
CDR3nt: TGTGCCAGCAGTTACCTTCCGTCAGGCCCTGAAGCTTTCTTT

d_gene: -
j_gene: TRBJ2-7
v_gene: TRBV19
abundance: -
len: 13
CDR3aa: CAASDSGAYEQYF
CDR3nt: TGTGCGGCTTCGGACTCGGGCGCCTACGAGCAGTACTTC

d_gene: TRBD2
j_gene: TRBJ2-2
v_gene: TRBV6-5
abundance: once
len: 15
CDR3aa: CASSRTGGSTGELFF
CDR3nt: TGTGCCAGCAGTCGAACCGGGGGGTCAACCGGGGAGCTGTTTTTT

d_gene: -
j_gene: TRBJ1-2
v_gene: TRBV19
abundance: -
len: 13
CDR3aa: CASSRNSNYGYTF
CDR3nt: TGTGCCAGTAGTAGAAACAGCAACTATGGCTACACCTTC

d_gene: TRBD2
j_gene: TRBJ2-1
v_gene: TRBV18
abundance: -
len: 13
CDR3aa: CASSGSGVHEQFF
CDR3nt: TGTGCCAGTTCAGGGAGCGGGGTGCATGAGCAGTTCTTC

d_gene: TRBD2
j_gene: TRBJ2-1
v_gene: TRBV4-3
abundance: -
len: 13
CDR3aa: CASSPKVAGEQFF
CDR3nt: TGCGCCAGCAGCCCCAAGGTAGCGGGTGAGCAGTTCTTC

d_gene: -
j_gene: TRBJ1-5
v_gene: TRBV6-6
abundance: once
len: 14
CDR3aa: CASSYEGSDQPQHF
CDR3nt: TGTGCCAGCAGTTACGAGGGTTCCGATCAGCCCCAGCATTTT

d_gene: TRBD1
j_gene: TRBJ2-7
v_gene: TRBV7-3
abundance: -
len: 14
CDR3aa: CASSAGQGRNEQYF
CDR3nt: TGTGCCAGCAGCGCCGGACAGGGGAGGAACGAGCAGTACTTC

d_gene: TRBD1
j_gene: TRBJ1-1
v_gene: TRBV7-9
abundance: -
len: 13
CDR3aa: CASSRQGGTEAFF
CDR3nt: TGTGCCAGCAGCCGACAGGGGGGGACTGAAGCTTTCTTT

d_gene: TRBD2
j_gene: TRBJ2-5
v_gene: TRBV4-1
abundance: -
len: 17
CDR3aa: CASSQLSGGAGQETQYF
CDR3nt: TGCGCCAGCAGCCAACTGAGCGGGGGGGCAGGGCAAGAGACCCAGTACTTC